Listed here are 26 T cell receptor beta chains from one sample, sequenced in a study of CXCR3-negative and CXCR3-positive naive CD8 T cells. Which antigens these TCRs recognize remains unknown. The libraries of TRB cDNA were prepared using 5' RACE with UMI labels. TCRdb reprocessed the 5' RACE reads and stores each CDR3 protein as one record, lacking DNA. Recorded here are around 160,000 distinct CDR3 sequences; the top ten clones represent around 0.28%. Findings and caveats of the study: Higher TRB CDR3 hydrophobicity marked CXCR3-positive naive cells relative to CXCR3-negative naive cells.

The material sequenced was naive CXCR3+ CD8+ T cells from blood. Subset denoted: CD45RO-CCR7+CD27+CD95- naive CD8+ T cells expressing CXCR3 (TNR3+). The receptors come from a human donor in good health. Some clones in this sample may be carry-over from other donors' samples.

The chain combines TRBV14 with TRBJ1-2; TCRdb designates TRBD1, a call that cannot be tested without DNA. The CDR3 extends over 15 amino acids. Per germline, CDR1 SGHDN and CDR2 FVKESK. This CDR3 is CASSPPYEGDYGYTF.

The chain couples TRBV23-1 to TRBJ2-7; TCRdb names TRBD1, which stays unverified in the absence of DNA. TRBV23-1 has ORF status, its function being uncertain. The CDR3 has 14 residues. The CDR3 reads CASSVPPWSYEQYF.

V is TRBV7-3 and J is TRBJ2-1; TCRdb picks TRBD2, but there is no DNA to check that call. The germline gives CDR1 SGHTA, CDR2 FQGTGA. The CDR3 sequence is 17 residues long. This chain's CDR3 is CASSLGSGRGTYNEQFF.

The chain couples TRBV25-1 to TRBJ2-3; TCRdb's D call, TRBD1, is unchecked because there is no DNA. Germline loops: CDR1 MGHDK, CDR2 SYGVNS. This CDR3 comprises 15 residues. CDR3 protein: CASSRQGINTDTQYF.

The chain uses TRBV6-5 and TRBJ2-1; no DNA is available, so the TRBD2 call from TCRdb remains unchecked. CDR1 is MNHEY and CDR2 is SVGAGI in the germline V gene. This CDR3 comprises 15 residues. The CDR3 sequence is CASSYRLAVTNEQFF.

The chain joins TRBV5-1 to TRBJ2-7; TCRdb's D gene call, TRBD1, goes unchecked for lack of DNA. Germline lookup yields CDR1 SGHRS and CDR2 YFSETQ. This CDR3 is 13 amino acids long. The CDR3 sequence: CASTPGDSYEQYF.

CDR3 in amino acids: CASSLEGGFTDTQYF. The chain employs TRBV5-1 and TRBJ2-3; the TCRdb D gene call, TRBD1, has no DNA to confirm it. The CDR3 is 15 residues long. The germline gives CDR1 SGHRS, CDR2 YFSETQ.

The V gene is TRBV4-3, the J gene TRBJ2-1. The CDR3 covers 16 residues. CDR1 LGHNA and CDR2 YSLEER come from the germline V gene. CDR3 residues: CASSHGSDSSYNEQFF.

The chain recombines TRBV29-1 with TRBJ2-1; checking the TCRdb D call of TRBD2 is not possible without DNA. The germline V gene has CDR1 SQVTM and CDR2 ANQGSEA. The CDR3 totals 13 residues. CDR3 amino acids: CSASSTPYNEQFF.

The CDR3 spells CAGSLLAGGNEQFF. This chain joins TRBV3-1 and TRBJ2-1; the TRBD2 assignment by TCRdb is unverifiable without DNA. Germline CDR1 reads LGHDT; CDR2 reads YNNKEL (reference sequence). The CDR3 covers 14 residues.

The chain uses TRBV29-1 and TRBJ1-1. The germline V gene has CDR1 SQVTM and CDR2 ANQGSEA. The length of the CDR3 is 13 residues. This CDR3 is CSVEGRRNTEAFF.

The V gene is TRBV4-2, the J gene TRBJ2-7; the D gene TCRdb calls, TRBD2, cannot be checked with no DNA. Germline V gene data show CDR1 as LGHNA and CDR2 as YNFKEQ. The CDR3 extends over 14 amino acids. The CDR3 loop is CASSQAMGTLEQYF.

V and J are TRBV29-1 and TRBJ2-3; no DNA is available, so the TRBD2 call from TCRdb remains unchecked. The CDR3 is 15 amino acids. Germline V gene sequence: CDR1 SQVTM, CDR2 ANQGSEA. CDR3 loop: CSVDGLAESTDTQYF.

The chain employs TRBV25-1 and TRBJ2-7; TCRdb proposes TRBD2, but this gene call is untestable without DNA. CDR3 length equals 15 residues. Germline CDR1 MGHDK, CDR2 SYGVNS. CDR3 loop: CASSHSGSHRYEQYF.

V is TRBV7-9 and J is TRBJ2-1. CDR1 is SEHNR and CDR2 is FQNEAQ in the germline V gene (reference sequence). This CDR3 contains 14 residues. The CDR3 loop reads CASSLAGSRNEQFF.

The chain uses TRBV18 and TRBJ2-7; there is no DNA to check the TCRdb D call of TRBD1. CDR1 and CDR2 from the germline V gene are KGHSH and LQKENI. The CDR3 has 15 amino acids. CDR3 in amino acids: CASSDYRGASYEQYF.

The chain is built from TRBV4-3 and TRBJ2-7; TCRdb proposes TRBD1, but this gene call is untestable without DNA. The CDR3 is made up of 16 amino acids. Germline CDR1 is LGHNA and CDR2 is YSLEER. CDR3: CASSQDGQGFSYEQYF.

The CDR3 is CASSQGRAGYHEQYF. The V gene is TRBV4-3, the J gene TRBJ2-7; the D gene TCRdb calls, TRBD1, cannot be checked with no DNA. Germline loops: CDR1 LGHNA, CDR2 YSLEER. This CDR3 is built from 15 residues.

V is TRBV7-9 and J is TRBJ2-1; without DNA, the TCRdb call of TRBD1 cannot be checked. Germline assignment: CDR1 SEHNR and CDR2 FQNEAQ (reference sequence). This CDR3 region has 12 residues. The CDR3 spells CASRSGGNEQLF. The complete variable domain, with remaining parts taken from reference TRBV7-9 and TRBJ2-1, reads DTGVSQNPRHKITKRGQNVTFRCDPISEHNRLYWYRQTLGQGPEFLTYFQNEAQLEKSRLLSDRFSAERPKGSFSTLEIQRTEQGDSAMYLCASRSGGNEQLFGPGTRLTVL.

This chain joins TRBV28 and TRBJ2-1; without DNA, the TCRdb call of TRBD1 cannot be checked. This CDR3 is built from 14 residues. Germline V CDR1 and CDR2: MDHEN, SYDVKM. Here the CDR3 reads CASSFGRTYNEQFF. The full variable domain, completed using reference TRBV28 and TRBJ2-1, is DVKVTQSSRYLVKRTGEKVFLECVQDMDHENMFWYRQDPGLGLRLIYFSYDVKMKEKGDIPEGYSVSREKKERFSLILESASTNQTSMYLCASSFGRTYNEQFFGPGTRLTVL.

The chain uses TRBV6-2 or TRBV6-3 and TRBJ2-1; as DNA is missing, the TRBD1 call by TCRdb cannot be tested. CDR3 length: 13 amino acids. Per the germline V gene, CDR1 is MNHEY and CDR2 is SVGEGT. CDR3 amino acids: CASRIQGYNEQFF.

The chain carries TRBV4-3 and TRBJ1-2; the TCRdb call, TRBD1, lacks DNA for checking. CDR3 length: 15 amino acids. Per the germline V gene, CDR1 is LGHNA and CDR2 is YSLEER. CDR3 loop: CASSQLSTGPYGYTF.

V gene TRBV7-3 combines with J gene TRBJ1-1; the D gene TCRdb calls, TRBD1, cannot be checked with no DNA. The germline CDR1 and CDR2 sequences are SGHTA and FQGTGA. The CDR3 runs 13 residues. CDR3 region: CASSSLGGTEAFF.

The chain's CDR3 is CGAPDTNTDTQYF. This chain uses TRBV29-1 with TRBJ2-3; TCRdb selects TRBD1, and the lack of DNA leaves this call unchecked. The CDR3 runs to 13 residues. Germline loops: CDR1 SQVTM, CDR2 ANQGSEA.

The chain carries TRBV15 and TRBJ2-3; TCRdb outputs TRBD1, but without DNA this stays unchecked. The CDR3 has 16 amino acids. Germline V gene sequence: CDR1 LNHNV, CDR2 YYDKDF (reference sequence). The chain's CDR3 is CATSRDSGQGADTQYF. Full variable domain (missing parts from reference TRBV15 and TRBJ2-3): DAMVIQNPRYQVTQFGKPVTLSCSQTLNHNVMYWYQQKSSQAPKLLFHYYDKDFNNEADTPDNFQSRRPNTSFCFLDIRSPGLGDTAMYLCATSRDSGQGADTQYFGPGTRLTVL.

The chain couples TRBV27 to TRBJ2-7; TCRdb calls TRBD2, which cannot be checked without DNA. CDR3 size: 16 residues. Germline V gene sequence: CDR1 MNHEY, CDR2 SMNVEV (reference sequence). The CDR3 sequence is CASSLVGIAGAYEQYF.